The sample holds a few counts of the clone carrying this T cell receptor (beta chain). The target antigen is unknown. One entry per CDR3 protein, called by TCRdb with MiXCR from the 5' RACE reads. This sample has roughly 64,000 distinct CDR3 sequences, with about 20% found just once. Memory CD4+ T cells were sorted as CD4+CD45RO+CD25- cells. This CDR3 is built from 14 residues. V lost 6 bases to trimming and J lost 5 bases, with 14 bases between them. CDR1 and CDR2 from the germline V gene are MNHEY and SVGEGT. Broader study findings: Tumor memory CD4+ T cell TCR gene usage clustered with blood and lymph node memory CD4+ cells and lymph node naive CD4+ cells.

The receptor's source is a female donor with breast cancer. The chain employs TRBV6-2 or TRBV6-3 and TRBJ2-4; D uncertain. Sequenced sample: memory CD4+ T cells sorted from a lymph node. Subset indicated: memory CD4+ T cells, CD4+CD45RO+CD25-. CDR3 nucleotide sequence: TGTGCCAGCAGACCCACCGGGCACGAAAACATTCAGTACTTC. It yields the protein CASRPTGHENIQYF.